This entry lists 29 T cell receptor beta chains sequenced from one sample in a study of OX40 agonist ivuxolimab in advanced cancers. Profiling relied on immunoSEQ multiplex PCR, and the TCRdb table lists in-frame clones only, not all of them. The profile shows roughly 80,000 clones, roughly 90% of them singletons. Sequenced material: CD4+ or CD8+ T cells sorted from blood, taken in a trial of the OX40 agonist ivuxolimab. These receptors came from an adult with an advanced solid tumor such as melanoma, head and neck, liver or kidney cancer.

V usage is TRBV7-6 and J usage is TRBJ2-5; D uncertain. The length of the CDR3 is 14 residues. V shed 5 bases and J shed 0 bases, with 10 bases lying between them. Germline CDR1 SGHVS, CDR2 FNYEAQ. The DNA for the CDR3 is TGTGCCAGCAGCCCCCTACATAACCAAGAGACCCAGTACTTC. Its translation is CASSPLHNQETQYF.

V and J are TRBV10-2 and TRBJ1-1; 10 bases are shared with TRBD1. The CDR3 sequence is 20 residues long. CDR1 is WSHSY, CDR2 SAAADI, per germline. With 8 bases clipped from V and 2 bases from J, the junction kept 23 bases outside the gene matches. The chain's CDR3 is CASRRQGGKGQGWRNTEAFF. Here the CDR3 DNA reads TGCGCCAGCCGCAGACAAGGGGGTAAGGGACAGGGGTGGAGAAACACTGAAGCTTTCTTT.

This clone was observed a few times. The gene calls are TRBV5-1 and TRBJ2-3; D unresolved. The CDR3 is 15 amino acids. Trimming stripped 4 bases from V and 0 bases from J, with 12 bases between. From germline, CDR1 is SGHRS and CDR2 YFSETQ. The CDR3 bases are TGCGCCAGCAGCCTCCCGTCCTTAAGCACAGATACGCAGTATTTT. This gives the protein CASSLPSLSTDTQYF. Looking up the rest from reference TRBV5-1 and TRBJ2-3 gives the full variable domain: KAGVTQTPRYLIKTRGQQVTLSCSPISGHRSVSWYQQTPGQGLQFLFEYFSETQRNKGNFPGRFSGRQFSNSRSEMNVSTLELGDSALYLCASSLPSLSTDTQYFGPGTRLTVL.

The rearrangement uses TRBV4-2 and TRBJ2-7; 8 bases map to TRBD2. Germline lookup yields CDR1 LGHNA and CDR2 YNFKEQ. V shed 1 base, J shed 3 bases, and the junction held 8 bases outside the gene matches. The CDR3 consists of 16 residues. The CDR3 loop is CASSQVGPGTSYEQYF. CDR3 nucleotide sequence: TGTGCCAGCAGCCAAGTCGGACCTGGGACTAGCTACGAGCAGTACTTC.

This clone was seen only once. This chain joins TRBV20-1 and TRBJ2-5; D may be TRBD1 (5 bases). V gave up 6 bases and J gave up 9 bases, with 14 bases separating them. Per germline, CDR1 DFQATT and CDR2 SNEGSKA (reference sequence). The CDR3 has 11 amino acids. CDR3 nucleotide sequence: TGCAGTGCCCGCAGGCCAGGGCCCCAGTACTTC. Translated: CSARRPGPQYF.

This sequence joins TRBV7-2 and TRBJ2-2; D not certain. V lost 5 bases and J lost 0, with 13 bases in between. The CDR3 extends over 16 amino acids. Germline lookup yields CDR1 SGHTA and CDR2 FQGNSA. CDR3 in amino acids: CASSRETRANTGELFF. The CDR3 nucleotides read TGTGCCAGCAGCCGTGAGACGAGAGCGAACACCGGGGAGCTGTTTTTT.

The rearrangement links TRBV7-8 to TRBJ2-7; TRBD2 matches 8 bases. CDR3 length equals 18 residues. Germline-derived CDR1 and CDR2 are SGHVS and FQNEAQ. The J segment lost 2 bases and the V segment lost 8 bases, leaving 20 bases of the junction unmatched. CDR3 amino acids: CASYKGASGSSLPYEQYF. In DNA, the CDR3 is TGTGCCAGCTATAAAGGTGCGAGCGGGAGTTCCCTACCCTACGAGCAGTACTTC.

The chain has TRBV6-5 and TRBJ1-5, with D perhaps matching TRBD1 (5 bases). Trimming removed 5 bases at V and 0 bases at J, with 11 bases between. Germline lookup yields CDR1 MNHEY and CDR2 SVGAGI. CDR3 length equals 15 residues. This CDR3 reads CASSRTLNSNQPQHF. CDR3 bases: TGTGCCAGCAGTCGGACACTTAATAGCAATCAGCCCCAGCATTTT.

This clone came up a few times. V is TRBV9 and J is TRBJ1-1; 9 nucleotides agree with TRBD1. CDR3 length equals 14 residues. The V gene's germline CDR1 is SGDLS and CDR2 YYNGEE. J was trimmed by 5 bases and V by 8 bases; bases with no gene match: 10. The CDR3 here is CASDPGDRDTEAFF. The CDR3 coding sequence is TGTGCCAGTGACCCGGGGGACAGGGATACTGAAGCTTTCTTT.

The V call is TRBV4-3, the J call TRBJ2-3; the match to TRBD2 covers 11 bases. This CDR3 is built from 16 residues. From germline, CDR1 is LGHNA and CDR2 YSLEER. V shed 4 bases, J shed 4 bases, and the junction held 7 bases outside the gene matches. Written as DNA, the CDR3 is TGCGCCAGCAGCCCGGTGGCTAGCGGGAGGTCAGATACGCAGTATTTT. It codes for CASSPVASGRSDTQYF.

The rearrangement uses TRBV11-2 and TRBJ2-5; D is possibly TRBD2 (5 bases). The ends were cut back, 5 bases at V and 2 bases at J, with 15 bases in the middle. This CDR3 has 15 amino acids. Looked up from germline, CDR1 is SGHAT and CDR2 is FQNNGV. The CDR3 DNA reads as TGTGCCAGCAGCCGCCCCCGAGGGATACAAGAGACCCAGTACTTC. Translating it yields CASSRPRGIQETQYF. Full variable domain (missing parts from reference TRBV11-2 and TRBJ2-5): EAGVAQSPRYKIIEKRQSVAFWCNPISGHATLYWYQQILGQGPKLLIQFQNNGVVDDSQLPKDRFSAERLKGVDSTLKIQPAKLEDSAVYLCASSRPRGIQETQYFGPGTRLLVL.

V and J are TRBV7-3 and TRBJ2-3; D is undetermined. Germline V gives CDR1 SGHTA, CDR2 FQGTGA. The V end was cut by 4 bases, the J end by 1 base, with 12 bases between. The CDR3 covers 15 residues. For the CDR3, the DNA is TGTGCCAGCAGCTCCGGGCCTCCTCGCACAGATACGCAGTATTTT. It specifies CASSSGPPRTDTQYF. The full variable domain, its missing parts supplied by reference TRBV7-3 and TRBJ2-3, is GAGVSQTPSNKVTEKGKYVELRCDPISGHTALYWYRQSLGQGPEFLIYFQGTGAADDSGLPNDRFFAVRPEGSVSTLKIQRTERGDSAVYLCASSSGPPRTDTQYFGPGTRLTVL.

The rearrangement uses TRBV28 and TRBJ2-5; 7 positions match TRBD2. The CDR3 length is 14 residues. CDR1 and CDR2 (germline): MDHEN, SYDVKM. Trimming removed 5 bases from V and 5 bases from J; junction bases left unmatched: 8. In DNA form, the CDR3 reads TGTGCCAGCAGTCTCGGCGGGAGTATCGAGACCCAGTACTTC. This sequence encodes CASSLGGSIETQYF.

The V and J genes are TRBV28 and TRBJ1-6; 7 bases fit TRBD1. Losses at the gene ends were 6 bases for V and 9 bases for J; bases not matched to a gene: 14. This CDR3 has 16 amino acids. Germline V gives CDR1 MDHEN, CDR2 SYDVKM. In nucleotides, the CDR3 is TGTGCCAGCAGAGGAACCCTAAGGACAGGCGGTTCACCCCTCCACTTT. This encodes CASRGTLRTGGSPLHF.

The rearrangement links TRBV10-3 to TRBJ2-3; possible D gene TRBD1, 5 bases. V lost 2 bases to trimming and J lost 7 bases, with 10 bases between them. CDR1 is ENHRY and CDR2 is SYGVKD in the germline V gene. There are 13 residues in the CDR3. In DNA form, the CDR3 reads TGTGCCATCAGTGAGACCTACAGGAATACGCAGTATTTT. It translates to CAISETYRNTQYF.

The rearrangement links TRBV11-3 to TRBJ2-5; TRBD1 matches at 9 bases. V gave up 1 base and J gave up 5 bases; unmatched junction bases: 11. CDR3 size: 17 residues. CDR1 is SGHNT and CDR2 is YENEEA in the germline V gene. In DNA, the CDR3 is TGTGCCAGCAGCTTAGGAGAGGACACAGGGGGCGGGGAGACCCAGTACTTC. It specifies CASSLGEDTGGGETQYF.

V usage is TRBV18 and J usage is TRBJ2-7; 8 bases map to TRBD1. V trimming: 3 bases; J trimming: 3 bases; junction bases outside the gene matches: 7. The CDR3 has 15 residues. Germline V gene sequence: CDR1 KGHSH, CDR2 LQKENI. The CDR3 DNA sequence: TGTGCCAGCTCACCCTCGGACAGGGTGGGCTACGAGCAGTACTTC. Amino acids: CASSPSDRVGYEQYF. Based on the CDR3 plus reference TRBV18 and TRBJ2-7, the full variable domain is NAGVMQNPRHLVRRRGQEARLRCSPMKGHSHVYWYRQLPEEGLKFMVYLQKENIIDESGMPKERFSAEFPKEGPSILRIQQVVRGDSAAYFCASSPSDRVGYEQYFGPGTRLTVT.

CDR3 protein: CASSVVGGLSGNTIYF. Written as DNA, the CDR3 is TGTGCCAGCAGCGTAGTGGGGGGACTCTCTGGAAACACCATATATTTT. V gene TRBV9 combines with J gene TRBJ1-3, with D tentatively TRBD1 (5 bases). This CDR3 comprises 16 residues. Trimming stripped 0 bases from V and 0 bases from J, with 10 bases between. Germline values: CDR1 SGDLS, CDR2 YYNGEE. Combining the CDR3 with reference TRBV9 and TRBJ1-3 gives the whole variable domain DSGVTQTPKHLITATGQRVTLRCSPRSGDLSVYWYQQSLDQGLQFLIQYYNGEERAKGNILERFSAQQFPDLHSELNLSSLELGDSALYFCASSVVGGLSGNTIYFGEGSWLTVV.

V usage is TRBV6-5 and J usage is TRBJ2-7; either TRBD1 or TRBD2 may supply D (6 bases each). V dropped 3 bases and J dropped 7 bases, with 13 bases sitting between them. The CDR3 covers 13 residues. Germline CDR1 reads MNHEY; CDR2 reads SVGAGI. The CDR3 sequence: CASSYVGAGEQYF. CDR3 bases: TGTGCCAGCAGTTATGTGGGGGCGGGAGAGCAGTACTTC.

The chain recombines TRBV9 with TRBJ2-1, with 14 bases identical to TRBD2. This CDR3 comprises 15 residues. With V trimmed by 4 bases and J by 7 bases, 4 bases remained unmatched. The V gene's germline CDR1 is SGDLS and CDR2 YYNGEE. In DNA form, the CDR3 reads TGTGCCAGCAGCTCTCGGACTAGCGGGAGGAATGAGCAGTTCTTC. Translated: CASSSRTSGRNEQFF.

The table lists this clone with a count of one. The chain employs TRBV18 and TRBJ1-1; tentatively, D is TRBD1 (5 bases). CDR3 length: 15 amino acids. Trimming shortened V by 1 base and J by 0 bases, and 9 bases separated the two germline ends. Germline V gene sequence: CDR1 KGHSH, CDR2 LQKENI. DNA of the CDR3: TGTGCCAGCTCACCACGGGGGGTCATGAACACTGAAGCTTTCTTT. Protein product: CASSPRGVMNTEAFF.

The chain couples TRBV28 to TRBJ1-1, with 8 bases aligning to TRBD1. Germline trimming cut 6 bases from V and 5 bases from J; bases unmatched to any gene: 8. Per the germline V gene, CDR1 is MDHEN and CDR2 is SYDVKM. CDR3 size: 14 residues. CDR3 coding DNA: TGTGCCAGCAGGTTCAGGGGGCGTCGGACTGAAGCTTTCTTT. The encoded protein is CASRFRGRRTEAFF.

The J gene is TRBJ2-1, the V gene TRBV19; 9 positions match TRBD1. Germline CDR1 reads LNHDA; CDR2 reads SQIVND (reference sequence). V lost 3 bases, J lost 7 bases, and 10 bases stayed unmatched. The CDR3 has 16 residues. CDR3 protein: CASSIFGQGRGNEQFF. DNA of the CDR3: TGTGCCAGTAGTATTTTTGGACAGGGGCGTGGAAATGAGCAGTTCTTC.

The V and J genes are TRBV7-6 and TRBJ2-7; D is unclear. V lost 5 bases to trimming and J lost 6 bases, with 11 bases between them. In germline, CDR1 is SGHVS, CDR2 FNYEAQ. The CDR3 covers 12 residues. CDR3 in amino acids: CASSNRAIEQYF. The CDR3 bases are TGTGCCAGCAGCAACCGGGCCATCGAGCAGTACTTC.

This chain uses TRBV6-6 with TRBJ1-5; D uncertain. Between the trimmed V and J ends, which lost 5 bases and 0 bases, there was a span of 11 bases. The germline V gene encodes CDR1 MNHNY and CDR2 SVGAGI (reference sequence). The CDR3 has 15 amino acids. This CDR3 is CASSTRESSNQPQHF. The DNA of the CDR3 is TGTGCCAGCAGTACCCGGGAAAGTAGCAATCAGCCCCAGCATTTT.

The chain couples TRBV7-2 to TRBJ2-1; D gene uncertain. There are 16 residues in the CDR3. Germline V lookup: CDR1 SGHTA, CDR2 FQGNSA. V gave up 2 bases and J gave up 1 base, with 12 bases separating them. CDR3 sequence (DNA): TGTGCCAGCAGCTTACGTTTTAGGCCTTCCTACAATGAGCAGTTCTTC. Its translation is CASSLRFRPSYNEQFF.

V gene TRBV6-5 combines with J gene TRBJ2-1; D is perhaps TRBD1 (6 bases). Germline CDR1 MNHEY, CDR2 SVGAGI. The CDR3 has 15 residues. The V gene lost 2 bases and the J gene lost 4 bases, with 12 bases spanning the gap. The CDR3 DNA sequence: TGTGCCAGCAGTTACGAACCCACAGGGTACAATGAGCAGTTCTTC. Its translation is CASSYEPTGYNEQFF.

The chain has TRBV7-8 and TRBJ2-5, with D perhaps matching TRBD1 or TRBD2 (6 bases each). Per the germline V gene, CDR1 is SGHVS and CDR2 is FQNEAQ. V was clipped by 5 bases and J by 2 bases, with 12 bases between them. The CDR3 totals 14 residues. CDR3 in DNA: TGTGCCAGCAGCCGGGGGCGGCAACAAGAGACCCAGTACTTC. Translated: CASSRGRQQETQYF.

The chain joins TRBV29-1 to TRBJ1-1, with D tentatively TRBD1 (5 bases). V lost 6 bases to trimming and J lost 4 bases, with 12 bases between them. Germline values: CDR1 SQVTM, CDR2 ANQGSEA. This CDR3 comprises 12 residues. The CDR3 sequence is CSVAPGGTEAFF. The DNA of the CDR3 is TGCAGCGTCGCCCCGGGGGGCACTGAAGCTTTCTTT.